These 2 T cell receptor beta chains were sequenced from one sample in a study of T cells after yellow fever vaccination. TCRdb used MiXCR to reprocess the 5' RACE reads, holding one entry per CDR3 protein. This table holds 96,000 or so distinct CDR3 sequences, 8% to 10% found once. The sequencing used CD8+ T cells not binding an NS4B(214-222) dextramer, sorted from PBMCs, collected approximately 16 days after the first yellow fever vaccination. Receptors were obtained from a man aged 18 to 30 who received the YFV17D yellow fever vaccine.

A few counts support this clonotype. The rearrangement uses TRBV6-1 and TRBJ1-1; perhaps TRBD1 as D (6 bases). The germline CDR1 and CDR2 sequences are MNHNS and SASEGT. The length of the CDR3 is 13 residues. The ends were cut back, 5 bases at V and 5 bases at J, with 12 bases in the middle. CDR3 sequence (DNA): TGTGCCAGCAGTCCTCTCCAGGGGACTGAAGCTTTCTTT. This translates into CASSPLQGTEAFF.

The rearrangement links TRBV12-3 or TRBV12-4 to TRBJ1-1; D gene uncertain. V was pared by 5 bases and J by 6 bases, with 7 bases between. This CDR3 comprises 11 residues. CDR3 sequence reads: CASSNIPEAFF. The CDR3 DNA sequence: TGTGCCAGCAGTAACATACCTGAAGCTTTCTTT.